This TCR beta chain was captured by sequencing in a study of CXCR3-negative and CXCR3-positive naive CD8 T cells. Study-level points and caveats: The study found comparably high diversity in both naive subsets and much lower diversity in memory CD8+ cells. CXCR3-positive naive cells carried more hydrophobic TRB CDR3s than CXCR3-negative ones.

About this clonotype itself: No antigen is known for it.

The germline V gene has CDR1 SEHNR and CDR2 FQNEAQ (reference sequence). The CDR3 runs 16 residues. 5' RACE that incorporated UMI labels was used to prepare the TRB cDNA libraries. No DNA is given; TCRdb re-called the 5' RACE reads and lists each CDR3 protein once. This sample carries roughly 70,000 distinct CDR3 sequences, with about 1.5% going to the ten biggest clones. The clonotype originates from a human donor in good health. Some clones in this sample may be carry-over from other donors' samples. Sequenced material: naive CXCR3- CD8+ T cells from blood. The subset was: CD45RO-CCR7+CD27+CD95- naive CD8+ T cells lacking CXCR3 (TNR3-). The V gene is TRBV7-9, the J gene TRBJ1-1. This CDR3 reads CASSLGYRHGNTEAFF.